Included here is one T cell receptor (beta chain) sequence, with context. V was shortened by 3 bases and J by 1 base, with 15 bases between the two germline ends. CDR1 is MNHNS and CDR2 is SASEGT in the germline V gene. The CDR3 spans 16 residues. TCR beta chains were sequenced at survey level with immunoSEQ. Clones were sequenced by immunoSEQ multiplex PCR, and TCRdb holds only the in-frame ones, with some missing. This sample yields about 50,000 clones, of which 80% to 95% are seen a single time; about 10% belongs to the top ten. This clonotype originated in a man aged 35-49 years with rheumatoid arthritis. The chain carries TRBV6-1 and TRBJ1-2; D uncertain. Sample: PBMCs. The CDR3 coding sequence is TGTGCCAGCAGTGATTCCGACTTCAGAGTTAACTATGGCTACACCTTC. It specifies CASSDSDFRVNYGYTF.